The clone carrying this T cell receptor beta chain was picked up a small number of times. Its antigen is unidentified. Scientists made TCR beta libraries using quantitative 5'-RACE with molecular barcodes. One entry per CDR3 protein, called by TCRdb with MiXCR from the 5' RACE reads. There are fewer than 650,000 distinct CDR3 sequences in the sample; roughly 13% occur only once, and nearly 7% lies in the top ten. The sample originates from a study of CD8 T cells in ankylosing spondylitis. Study observations and caveats: Reports say disease-linked clones showed up significantly more in matched ankylosing spondylitis synovial fluid. CD8+ by phenotype, disease-linked clones were relatively rare in peripheral blood. It appeared that ankylosing spondylitis blood was characterized by a TCR beta motif of roughly 8 highly homologous variants. There were earlier reports of some motif variants in reactive arthritis synovial fluid and blood.

V shed 6 bases, J shed 4 bases, and the junction held 14 bases outside the gene matches. The length of the CDR3 is 17 residues. The source material was blood, either unsorted or a sorted T cell fraction (not recorded which). The receptor was isolated from a male donor with ankylosing spondylitis. The rearrangement uses TRBV12-3 or TRBV12-4 and TRBJ1-5; 8 bases align to TRBD1. The DNA for the CDR3 is TGTGCCAGCAGCCCGCCCCTCGCAGGGGGCCGGAATCAGCCCCAGCATTTT. Protein product: CASSPPLAGGRNQPQHF.